The 30 T cell receptor beta chains below come from one sample, sequenced in a study of early T cells in non-severe SARS-CoV-2 infection. TCRdb reanalysed the 5' RACE reads using MiXCR and keeps one entry per CDR3 protein. The table shows approximately 66,000 distinct CDR3 sequences, with about 13% occurring only once. Sequenced sample: whole blood. These receptors all stem from an adult who was a healthcare worker with PCR-confirmed SARS-CoV-2 infection or an uninfected control (not recorded which).

This chain connects TRBV9 to TRBJ2-2; maybe TRBD2 (5 bases). The V end was cut by 1 base, the J end by 8 bases, with 12 bases between. This CDR3 is built from 14 residues. Germline-derived CDR1 and CDR2 are SGDLS and YYNGEE. The CDR3 coding sequence is TGTGCCAGCAGCGTAATTAGGGAGACTGGGGAGCTGTTTTTT. It yields the protein CASSVIRETGELFF.

This clonotype was observed many times. The rearrangement uses TRBV3-1 and TRBJ2-7; D is unresolved. Trimming removed 2 bases from V and 6 bases from J, with 5 bases in between. Germline V gives CDR1 LGHDT, CDR2 YNNKEL (reference sequence). This CDR3 contains 11 residues. CDR3 nucleotides: TGTGCCAGCAGCCAAAGTGGCGAGCAGTACTTC. The encoded protein is CASSQSGEQYF.

In its sample, this clonotype was seen many times. This chain connects TRBV7-2 to TRBJ2-5; the D gene is possibly TRBD2 (6 bases). V lost 1 base and J lost 5, with 14 bases in between. From germline, CDR1 is SGHTA and CDR2 FQGNSA. The CDR3 is made up of 15 amino acids. CDR3 in amino acids: CASSLVGGLGETQYF. The CDR3 DNA sequence: TGTGCCAGCAGCTTAGTGGGGGGTCTCGGGGAGACCCAGTACTTC. The whole variable domain, remainder taken from reference TRBV7-2 and TRBJ2-5, is GAGVSQSPSNKVTEKGKDVELRCDPISGHTALYWYRQSLGQGLEFLIYFQGNSAPDKSGLPSDRFSAERTGGSVSTLTIQRTQQEDSAVYLCASSLVGGLGETQYFGPGTRLLVL.

The V gene is TRBV5-1, the J gene TRBJ2-1, with TRBD2 identical over 12 bases. The CDR3 length is 17 residues. The junction had 7 bases not matched to a gene; V was cut back by 4 bases and J by 2 bases. Germline V gives CDR1 SGHRS, CDR2 YFSETQ. This CDR3 reads CASSAKLAGGPYNEQFF. Written as DNA, the CDR3 is TGCGCCAGCAGCGCCAAACTAGCGGGGGGCCCCTACAATGAGCAGTTCTTC.

This clonotype was seen many times. This chain links TRBV18 with TRBJ2-1; 9 nucleotides match TRBD2. CDR1 KGHSH and CDR2 LQKENI come from the germline V gene. With V trimmed by 4 bases and J by 8 bases, 6 bases remained unmatched. This CDR3 comprises 14 residues. The CDR3: CASSLLAGTDEQFF. The CDR3 region has the DNA TGTGCCAGCTCACTACTAGCGGGTACGGATGAGCAGTTCTTC.

The chain carries TRBV6-6 and TRBJ1-4; TRBD1 aligns across 9 bases. Germline loops: CDR1 MNHNY, CDR2 SVGAGI (reference sequence). The CDR3 loop spans 13 amino acids. V shed 2 bases, J shed 13 bases, and the junction held 5 bases outside the gene matches. CDR3 coding DNA: TGTGCCAGCAGTTACGGGACAGGGCTACGACTGTTTTTT. Its protein is CASSYGTGLRLFF.

This clonotype was counted ten times or more. The gene calls are TRBV10-3 and TRBJ2-6; D gene ambiguous. Between the trimmed V and J ends, which lost 6 bases and 2 bases, there was a span of 14 bases. The CDR3 runs to 16 residues. Per the germline V gene, CDR1 is ENHRY and CDR2 is SYGVKD. For the CDR3, the DNA is TGTGCCATCAGCGATCGGCTTCGTACTGGGGCCAACGTCCTGACTTTC. This codes for CAISDRLRTGANVLTF.

This clonotype was seen a few times. The chain links TRBV18 to TRBJ2-3, with 11 bases that match TRBD1. Germline CDR1 and CDR2: KGHSH and LQKENI. The V segment lost 3 bases and the J segment 0 bases; nucleotides outside the gene matches: 5. The CDR3 totals 17 residues. This chain's CDR3 is CASSPGQGARSTDTQYF. CDR3 in DNA: TGTGCCAGCTCACCCGGACAGGGGGCGAGGAGCACAGATACGCAGTATTTT.

The chain is built from TRBV6-2 or TRBV6-3 and TRBJ2-1; 8 bases map to TRBD2. The germline gives CDR1 MNHEY, CDR2 SVGEGT. The ends lost 5 bases at V and 6 bases at J; junction bases unmatched: 3. The CDR3 consists of 13 residues. CDR3: CASSGGRSNEQFF. CDR3 DNA sequence: TGTGCCAGCAGTGGCGGGAGGAGCAATGAGCAGTTCTTC.

This clonotype was seen ten or more times. This rearrangement joins TRBV7-9 to TRBJ2-3, with D perhaps TRBD1 or TRBD2 (5 bases each). The ends were cut back, 6 bases at V and 6 bases at J, with 19 bases in the middle. CDR1 and CDR2 (germline): SEHNR, FQNEAQ (reference sequence). The CDR3 spans 15 residues. DNA for the CDR3: TGTGCCAGCAGGATGTGGGGCTCCGAGGGGGATACGCAGTATTTT. Translation gives CASRMWGSEGDTQYF.

This clonotype occurred a few times. This sequence joins TRBV20-1 and TRBJ2-3, with D uncertain. Trimming cost V 5 bases and J 4 bases, with 13 bases left between them. Germline loops: CDR1 DFQATT, CDR2 SNEGSKA (reference sequence). This CDR3 is built from 13 residues. CDR3 DNA sequence: TGCAGTGCTGTAGTGGTGGTCGCAGATACGCAGTATTTT. It codes for CSAVVVVADTQYF.

This clonotype was observed at least ten times. The V gene is TRBV12-3 or TRBV12-4, the J gene TRBJ1-2; D remains ambiguous. V was cut by 3 bases and J by 2 bases, with 10 bases left in between. CDR3 size: 14 residues. CDR3 coding DNA: TGTGCCAGCAGTTTGTTGGCGGGGAACTATGGCTACACCTTC. It is translated as CASSLLAGNYGYTF.

Ten or more counts support this clonotype. The chain couples TRBV12-3 or TRBV12-4 to TRBJ1-5; no clear D. The CDR3 extends over 16 amino acids. With 3 bases removed from V and 7 bases from J, the gap between germline ends came to 19 bases. The DNA for the CDR3 is TGTGCCAGCAGTTTTTATCGGAGGGCAGTAGGGCAGCCCCAGCATTTT. This translates into CASSFYRRAVGQPQHF.

The rearrangement joins TRBV5-1 to TRBJ2-7; TRBD2 matches 11 bases. The CDR3 loop spans 14 amino acids. The germline gives CDR1 SGHRS, CDR2 YFSETQ. V was clipped by 4 bases and J by 3 bases; unmatched bases: 3. CDR3 sequence (DNA): TGCGCCAGCAGCGCGACTAGCGGGGACTACGAGCAGTACTTC. As protein: CASSATSGDYEQYF.

In this sample, this clonotype turned up a few times. The chain is built from TRBV7-6 and TRBJ2-7, with TRBD1 as a possible D gene (6 bases). This CDR3 has 14 amino acids. Germline loops: CDR1 SGHVS, CDR2 FNYEAQ. Trimming cost V 2 bases and J 6 bases, with 14 bases left between them. The CDR3 here is CASSLLQGPGEQYF. The CDR3 DNA reads TGTGCCAGCAGCTTATTACAGGGACCAGGCGAGCAGTACTTC.

The chain has TRBV20-1 and TRBJ2-3, with a tentative D call TRBD2 (6 bases). The CDR3 totals 13 residues. The V gene's germline CDR1 is DFQATT and CDR2 SNEGSKA (reference sequence). Trimming shortened V by 3 bases and J by 1 base, and 8 bases separated the two germline ends. The DNA of the CDR3 is TGCAGTGCTAGGGCTAGCGGCACAGATACGCAGTATTTT. It translates to CSARASGTDTQYF.

CDR3 loop: CSARDRQGLIDEKLFF. CDR3 sequence (DNA): TGCAGTGCTAGAGATAGGCAGGGGTTAATAGATGAAAAACTGTTTTTT. This chain uses TRBV20-1 with TRBJ1-4, with TRBD1 as a possible D gene (6 bases). The CDR3 runs 16 residues. V was clipped by 0 bases and J by 6 bases, with 17 bases between them. Germline V lookup: CDR1 DFQATT, CDR2 SNEGSKA (reference sequence).

The chain links TRBV9 to TRBJ2-1, with D possibly being TRBD2 (6 bases). Trimming pared 1 base from V and 7 bases from J, leaving 12 bases between. The CDR3 spans 14 residues. The germline gives CDR1 SGDLS, CDR2 YYNGEE. This CDR3 is CASSVFGGGNEQFF. The CDR3 DNA follows: TGTGCCAGCAGCGTATTTGGGGGAGGAAATGAGCAGTTCTTC.

This clonotype was detected many times. The chain employs TRBV11-2 and TRBJ2-2; a weak D match, TRBD1 (5 bases). The germline gives CDR1 SGHAT, CDR2 FQNNGV. The CDR3 sequence is 16 residues long. Trimming took off 1 base at V and 3 bases at J, with 12 bases between the two ends. CDR3 DNA sequence: TGTGCCAGCAGCTTAGTTGGCAGGGCTGACACCGGGGAGCTGTTTTTT. This sequence encodes CASSLVGRADTGELFF.

This clonotype was recorded at least ten times. The chain has TRBV19 and TRBJ1-5; no clear D gene. Germline CDR1 LNHDA, CDR2 SQIVND (reference sequence). This CDR3 comprises 16 residues. Trimming shortened V by 6 bases and J by 2 bases, and 17 bases separated the two germline ends. The CDR3 protein is CASRSPPPRGNQPQHF. The CDR3, as DNA: TGTGCCAGTAGATCACCCCCTCCTAGGGGCAATCAGCCCCAGCATTTT.

This clonotype has ten or more counts. The rearrangement joins TRBV5-5 to TRBJ1-2; 7 nucleotides align to TRBD1. After removal of 2 bases from V and 6 bases from J, the junction contained 4 bases not matched to a gene. The CDR3 is 13 residues long. Germline CDR1 SGHKS, CDR2 YYEKEE (reference sequence). This CDR3 is CASSFDRVDGYTF. CDR3 in DNA: TGTGCCAGCAGCTTCGACAGGGTTGATGGCTACACCTTC.

This chain's CDR3 is CSANGAVLNEQFF. For the CDR3, the DNA is TGCAGCGCAAACGGGGCAGTACTAAATGAGCAGTTCTTC. This chain uses TRBV29-1 with TRBJ2-1; D may correspond to TRBD1 or TRBD2 (5 bases each). Trimming cost V 7 bases and J 7 bases, with 17 bases left between them. Per germline, CDR1 SQVTM and CDR2 ANQGSEA. CDR3 length equals 13 residues.

This clonotype was seen ten or more times. The rearrangement links TRBV3-1 to TRBJ1-1; possible D gene TRBD1, 5 bases. Between the trimmed V and J ends, which lost 3 bases and 4 bases, there was a span of 12 bases. Germline assignment: CDR1 LGHDT and CDR2 YNNKEL (reference sequence). The CDR3 runs to 14 residues. The CDR3 is CASSHSGGGTEAFF. In nucleotides, the CDR3 is TGTGCCAGCAGCCACTCCGGGGGAGGCACTGAAGCTTTCTTT.

This clonotype occurred a few times. The chain joins TRBV7-3 to TRBJ2-1; maybe TRBD1 (6 bases). The CDR3 has 14 residues. The V gene lost 5 bases and the J gene lost 6 bases, with 14 bases spanning the gap. CDR1 is SGHTA and CDR2 is FQGTGA in the germline V gene. CDR3 nucleotide sequence: TGTGCCAGCAGCCCGAGCACAGGGAGCAATGAGCAGTTCTTC. Its translation is CASSPSTGSNEQFF.

This clonotype was detected many times. This chain joins TRBV7-2 and TRBJ2-1; D possibly uses TRBD1 or TRBD2 (5 bases each). The germline CDR1 and CDR2 sequences are SGHTA and FQGNSA. The length of the CDR3 is 16 residues. The germline V and J ends were trimmed by 4 bases and 7 bases, with 20 bases remaining between them. The CDR3 sequence: CASSSGTGGQRNEQFF. The CDR3 DNA reads as TGTGCCAGCAGCTCAGGGACGGGTGGGCAACGAAATGAGCAGTTCTTC.

This clonotype has a count of ten or more. The chain has TRBV5-1 and TRBJ2-3, with D perhaps TRBD1 or TRBD2 (5 bases each). The V end lost 2 bases, the J end lost 4 bases, and 8 bases lay between the germline ends. This CDR3 has 13 residues. Per the germline V gene, CDR1 is SGHRS and CDR2 is YFSETQ. CDR3 bases: TGCGCCAGCAGCTTTGGGGGAGCAGATACGCAGTATTTT. As protein: CASSFGGADTQYF. Together with reference TRBV5-1 and TRBJ2-3, the CDR3 gives the full variable domain: KAGVTQTPRYLIKTRGQQVTLSCSPISGHRSVSWYQQTPGQGLQFLFEYFSETQRNKGNFPGRFSGRQFSNSRSEMNVSTLELGDSALYLCASSFGGADTQYFGPGTRLTVL.

This clonotype has ten or more counts. The chain carries TRBV7-8 and TRBJ2-5, with TRBD2 identical over 9 bases. With V trimmed by 5 bases and J by 5 bases, 15 bases remained unmatched. CDR1 and CDR2 from the germline V gene are SGHVS and FQNEAQ. This CDR3 contains 17 residues. This chain's CDR3 is CASSHAPSGEGQETQYF. As DNA, the CDR3 is TGTGCCAGCAGCCATGCGCCTAGCGGGGAGGGTCAGGAGACCCAGTACTTC.

This clonotype was recorded a few times. The chain joins TRBV12-3 or TRBV12-4 to TRBJ2-2, with a possible D match to TRBD2 (5 bases). The V end was cut by 8 bases, the J end by 3 bases, with 19 bases between. The CDR3 length is 16 residues. CDR3 coding DNA: TGTGCCAGCTCTCCTAGTCGGAGGCCAGACACCGGGGAGCTGTTTTTT. Residues: CASSPSRRPDTGELFF.

This clonotype was counted between two and nine times. This chain links TRBV4-2 with TRBJ2-1, with TRBD1 matching over 7 bases. The CDR3 extends over 17 amino acids. Germline CDR1 LGHNA, CDR2 YNFKEQ. Losses at the gene ends were 2 bases for V and 0 bases for J; bases not matched to a gene: 7. CDR3 in amino acids: CASSQLRQGFSYNEQFF. DNA for the CDR3: TGTGCCAGCAGCCAACTTAGACAGGGTTTCTCCTACAATGAGCAGTTCTTC.

This clonotype has a count of ten or more. This chain uses TRBV2 with TRBJ2-7; 7 bases match TRBD2. The CDR3 loop spans 16 amino acids. Germline V gives CDR1 SNHLY, CDR2 FYNNEI. V lost 0 bases and J lost 11; bases outside the gene matches: 16. The CDR3 sequence is CASSEAPGLGSGLEYF. CDR3 coding DNA: TGTGCCAGCAGTGAAGCCCCGGGTTTGGGTAGCGGGTTGGAGTACTTC.